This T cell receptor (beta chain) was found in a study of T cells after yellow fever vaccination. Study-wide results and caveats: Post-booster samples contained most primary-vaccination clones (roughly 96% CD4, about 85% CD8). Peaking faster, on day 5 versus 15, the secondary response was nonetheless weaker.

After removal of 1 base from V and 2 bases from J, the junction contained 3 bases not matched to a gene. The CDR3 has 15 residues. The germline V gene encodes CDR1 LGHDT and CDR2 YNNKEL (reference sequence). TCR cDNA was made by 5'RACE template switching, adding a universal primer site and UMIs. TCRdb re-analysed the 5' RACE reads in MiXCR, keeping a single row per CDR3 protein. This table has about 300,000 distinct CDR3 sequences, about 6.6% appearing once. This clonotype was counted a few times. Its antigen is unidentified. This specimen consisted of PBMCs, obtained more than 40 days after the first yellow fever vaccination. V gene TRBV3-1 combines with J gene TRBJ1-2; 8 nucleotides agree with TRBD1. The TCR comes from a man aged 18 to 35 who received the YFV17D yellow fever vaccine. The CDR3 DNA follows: TGTGCCAGCAGCCAAGGGACAGGGTACAACTATGGCTACACCTTC. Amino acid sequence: CASSQGTGYNYGYTF.